A single sample is the source of the 30 T cell receptor delta chains below, sequenced in a study of gamma-delta T cells after stem cell transplantation (TCRdb year 2016). To prepare the library, RT-PCR was applied. The sequencer was an Illumina MiSeq. Via CATT, TCRdb reprocessed the public reads, and rows with identical DNA were then joined. The sample table contains over a thousand delta-chain clones; only one count was recorded for 5.5% of them. Approximately 45% of the sample is in the top ten clones. The sequenced sample was gamma-delta T cells. These receptors all stem from a human donor. It is not recorded whose cells these are; they may come from a transplant donor.

For this clone: TCRdb's protein, taken from a much larger clone, differs from this DNA's translation at residue 14, likely owing to a read error; the protein displayed comes from the DNA. The rearrangement uses TRDV2 and TRDJ1, with 9 bases aligning to TRDD3. The CDR3 totals 18 residues. The germline V gene encodes CDR1 GEAIGNYY and CDR2 EKD. CDR3 in amino acids: CACDTVTGGESYTEKLIF. The CDR3 region has the DNA TGTGCCTGTGACACCGTGACTGGGGGAGAATCATACACCGAGAAACTCATCTTT.

There are a few counts of this clone. With a far larger clone one base away, a read error is the likely cause. Other DNA sequences in this sample translate to the same CDR3. The chain joins TRDV2 to TRDJ1, with 8 bases aligning to TRDD3. This CDR3 is built from 19 residues. Germline V gene sequence: CDR1 GEAIGNYY, CDR2 EKD. With V trimmed by 0 bases and J by 8 bases, 22 bases remained unmatched. CDR3 in DNA: TGTGCCTGTGACACCCTCGGGGCGCTGGGGGACTCCCTCGCAGTAAAACTCATCTTT. Translated: CACDTLGALGDSLAVKLIF.

A note on this clone: A clone one base away is much larger, so this may be a read error. Other DNA sequences in the sample encode the same CDR3. CDR3 coding DNA: TGTGCCCTTGGGGAACGCCACCTACCCCAACTACGATGGGGGATACGCTTGTACACCGATAAACTCATCTTT. Translation gives CALGERHLPQLRWGIRLYTDKLIF. The V call is TRDV1, the J call TRDJ1; TRDD3 matches 11 bases. CDR3 size: 24 residues. Germline V gene sequence: CDR1 TSWWSYY, CDR2 QGS.

On this clone itself: A read error likely explains this, since a far larger clone differs by one base. Other DNA sequences of this sample code for an identical CDR3. CDR3 region: CACDTAGEISWDTRQMFF. The CDR3 nucleotides read TGTGCCTGTGACACAGCTGGGGAAATCTCCTGGGACACCCGACAGATGTTTTTC. The genes are TRDV2 and TRDJ3; D perhaps matches TRDD3 (6 bases). Germline lookup yields CDR1 GEAIGNYY and CDR2 EKD. Trimming took off 1 base at V and 0 bases at J, with 12 bases between the two ends. This CDR3 region has 18 residues.

Concerning this clone: It is likely a read error: a sequence one base away is far more abundant. The sample has other DNA sequences that encode this CDR3 too. The chain has TRDV2 and TRDJ3, with 8 bases that match TRDD3. The length of the CDR3 is 18 residues. Germline lookup yields CDR1 GEAIGNYY and CDR2 EKD. CDR3 amino acids: CACDMTGGVSWDTRQMFF. As DNA, the CDR3 is TGTGCCTGTGACATGACTGGGGGCGTCTCCTGGGACACCCGGCAGATGTTTTTC.

Points on this clone: A read error likely explains why the TCRdb protein, taken from a much larger clone, differs from this DNA's translation at residue 4; the protein shown is translated from the DNA. The same CDR3 can be traced to other DNA sequences in this sample. The chain joins TRDV2 to TRDJ1, with TRDD3 matching over 7 bases. Germline assignment: CDR1 GEAIGNYY and CDR2 EKD. The CDR3 covers 16 residues. Trimming cost V 4 bases and J 0 bases; bases outside gene matches: 10. CDR3 loop: CACELLGTLYTDKLIF. CDR3 nucleotide sequence: TGTGCCTGTGAGCTACTGGGGACCCTGTACACCGATAAACTCATCTTT.

The gene calls are TRDV2 and TRDJ1, with TRDD3 matching over 10 bases. Germline trimming cut 0 bases from V and 1 base from J; bases unmatched to any gene: 10. The CDR3 loop spans 18 amino acids. Per germline, CDR1 GEAIGNYY and CDR2 EKD. This CDR3 reads CACDTVGTGGFSTDKLIF. DNA of the CDR3: TGTGCCTGTGACACCGTCGGTACTGGGGGATTCTCCACCGATAAACTCATCTTT.

The gene calls are TRDV2 and TRDJ1; D is unclear. V lost 0 bases and J lost 4, with 17 bases in between. The CDR3 runs 16 residues. Germline CDR1 is GEAIGNYY and CDR2 is EKD. CDR3 sequence reads: CACDTVEDQTDDKLIF. The CDR3, as DNA: TGTGCCTGTGACACCGTTGAAGATCAAACGGACGATAAACTCATCTTT.

Concerning this clone: This likely came from a read error, as a far larger clone is one base away. Other DNA sequences within the sample encode an identical CDR3. The chain recombines TRDV2 with TRDJ1; 8 nucleotides align to TRDD3. The CDR3 contains 19 residues. Germline V lookup: CDR1 GEAIGNYY, CDR2 EKD. V lost 0 bases to trimming and J lost 0 bases; unmatched junction nucleotides: 14. CDR3 region: CACDTVQSGGNWDTDKLIF. DNA for the CDR3: TGTGCCTGTGACACCGTCCAATCTGGGGGAAACTGGGACACCGATAAACTCATCTTT.

This clone has a handful of counts. The mismatch at residue 17 between this DNA's translation and the TCRdb protein of a much larger clone likely reflects a read error; the protein shown is translated from the DNA. V usage is TRDV2 and J usage is TRDJ3; 13 bases match TRDD3. The CDR3 extends over 20 amino acids. Germline-derived CDR1 and CDR2 are GEAIGNYY and EKD. The CDR3 sequence is CACDTVLGDTQTPSTRPMFF. The CDR3 coding sequence is TGTGCCTGTGACACCGTACTGGGGGATACGCAGACGCCCTCCACCCGACCGATGTTTTTC.

This clone occurred a few times. A read error is the likely source, as a far larger clone sits one nucleotide away. V and J are TRDV2 and TRDJ1, with TRDD3 identical over 8 bases. Trimming cost V 0 bases and J 1 base; bases outside gene matches: 21. The CDR3 is made up of 21 amino acids. Per the germline V gene, CDR1 is GEAIGNYY and CDR2 is EKD. The CDR3 DNA sequence: TGTGCCTGTGACACCCTACCTACGACTACGCGTACTGGGGGGGCCACCGATAAACTCATCTTT. It is translated as CACDTLPTTTRTGGATDKLIF.

A remark on this clone: A read error likely explains why the TCRdb protein, taken from a much larger clone, differs from this DNA's translation at residue 17; the protein shown is translated from the DNA. This chain joins TRDV2 and TRDJ3; 12 nucleotides agree with TRDD3. Germline V gives CDR1 GEAIGNYY, CDR2 EKD. The CDR3 is 22 amino acids. CDR3 nucleotide sequence: TGTGCCTGTGACACCCTACTGGGGGATACCCCGGAGGTCTCCTGGGACCCCCGACAGATGTTTTTC. It translates to CACDTLLGDTPEVSWDPRQMFF.

This clone is labeled large. This specimen includes other DNA sequences encoding the same CDR3. The rearrangement joins TRDV2 to TRDJ3; 13 bases agree with TRDD3. Per the germline V gene, CDR1 is GEAIGNYY and CDR2 is EKD. The trim removed 3 bases at V and 4 bases at J, leaving 8 bases unmatched. This CDR3 has 19 residues. In DNA, the CDR3 is TGTGCCTGTGACTCCGTACTGGGGGATACGCGATGGGACACCCGACAGATGTTTTTC. It specifies CACDSVLGDTRWDTRQMFF.

This clone has only a few counts. A read error is likely here: a far larger clone is one base away. Within the sample, other DNA sequences also encode this same CDR3. The V and J genes are TRDV2 and TRDJ1; the match to TRDD3 covers 10 bases. Per the germline V gene, CDR1 is GEAIGNYY and CDR2 is EKD. The CDR3 contains 16 residues. The CDR3 DNA is TGTGCCTGTGACTCCTTACTGGGGGATCATCACGATAAGCTCATCTTT. As protein: CACDSLLGDHHDKLIF.

The chain couples TRDV2 to TRDJ1; D may be TRDD3 (5 bases). This CDR3 has 17 amino acids. Germline V lookup: CDR1 GEAIGNYY, CDR2 EKD. V gave up 4 bases and J gave up 0 bases, with 20 bases separating them. The CDR3 here is CACDSIDTPTYTDKLIF. In DNA form, the CDR3 reads TGTGCCTGTGATTCAATCGATACCCCCACTTACACCGATAAACTCATCTTT.

This clone is deemed medium-sized. With only one base between it and a far larger clone, this is likely a read error. Within the sample, other DNA sequences also encode this same CDR3. The V call is TRDV2, the J call TRDJ1; 9 bases match TRDD3. Germline CDR1 GEAIGNYY, CDR2 EKD. The CDR3 contains 18 residues. The CDR3: CACDTVTGGESYTDKLIF. CDR3 coding DNA: TGTGCCTGCGACACCGTGACTGGGGGAGAATCATACACCGATAAACTCATCTTT.

By share, this clone counts as medium-sized. Since a far larger clone is one base different, this is likely a read error. J is TRDJ1 and V is TRDV1; possibly TRDD3 for D (6 bases). Germline V gives CDR1 TSWWSYY, CDR2 QGS. There are 15 residues in the CDR3. V gave up 4 bases and J gave up 8 bases, with 20 bases separating them. The chain's CDR3 is CALGGRLRGYSKLIF. As DNA, the CDR3 is TGTGCTCTTGGGGGACGCCTACGCGGATACTCGAAACTCATCTTT.

By share of the sample, this clone is medium-sized (0.01 to 0.1%). This likely traces to a read error, being one base from a far larger clone. J is TRDJ1 and V is TRDV2, with a possible D match to TRDD3 (5 bases). Germline lookup yields CDR1 GEAIGNYY and CDR2 EKD. The CDR3 has 16 residues. The CDR3 loop is CACGTVGGEYTDKLIF. The CDR3 nucleotides read TGTGCCTGTGGCACCGTGGGTGGGGAGTACACCGATAAACTCATCTTT.

In regard to this clone: The TCRdb protein comes from a much larger clone and disagrees with this DNA's translation at residue 3, likely due to a read error; the protein given here is derived from the DNA. V usage is TRDV2 and J usage is TRDJ1; TRDD3 matches at 7 bases. Germline V lookup: CDR1 GEAIGNYY, CDR2 EKD. The CDR3 runs 16 residues. The CDR3 DNA reads TGTGCCCGTGAACCGGTGGGGGACATCGACACCGATAAACTCATCTTT. It yields the protein CAREPVGDIDTDKLIF.

This clone was detected a few times. TCRdb shows a much larger clone's protein in place of this DNA's translation, and the two differ at residue 14, likely through a read error; the protein shown is translated from the DNA. CDR3 nucleotides: TGTGCCTGTGACACCGTTGTACTGGGGGATAGGAGTGACTGCACCGATAAACTCATCTTT. It yields the protein CACDTVVLGDRSDCTDKLIF. This chain links TRDV2 with TRDJ1; 11 bases map to TRDD3. The CDR3 covers 20 residues. Germline lookup yields CDR1 GEAIGNYY and CDR2 EKD. Losses at the gene ends were 0 bases for V and 1 base for J; bases not matched to a gene: 15.

To note about this clone: It differs at one base from a far larger clone, so likely a read error. The sample contains more than one DNA sequence encoding this CDR3. The CDR3 nucleotides are TGCGCCTGTGACACCGTCTGGGGGAACGAGTACACCGATAAACTCATCTTT. Residues: CACDTVWGNEYTDKLIF. The gene calls are TRDV2 and TRDJ1, with 8 bases matching TRDD3. This CDR3 has 17 residues. Germline V gene data show CDR1 as GEAIGNYY and CDR2 as EKD.

This clone has just a few counts. It differs at one base from a far larger clone, so likely a read error. Other DNA sequences from this sample encode an identical CDR3 as well. The V call is TRDV2, the J call TRDJ1, with TRDD3 identical over 7 bases. The CDR3 extends over 16 amino acids. Germline V gene sequence: CDR1 GEAIGNYY, CDR2 EKD. CDR3: CACEPVGDIDTDKLIF. In nucleotides, the CDR3 is TGTGCCTGTGAACCGGTGGGGGACATCGACACCGATAAGCTCATCTTT.

Notes on this clone: The junction shows a germline mismatch at one end, possibly a read error. This sample also contains other DNA sequences that code for the same CDR3. The chain has TRDV1 and TRDJ1, with 11 positions matching TRDD3. Per germline, CDR1 TSWWSYY and CDR2 QGS. CDR3 length: 24 amino acids. The CDR3 sequence: CALGERHLPQLRWGIRLYTDKLIF. The DNA for the CDR3 is TGTGCCCTTGGGGAACGCCACCTACCCCAACTACGGTGGGGGATACGCTTGTACACCGATAAACTCATCTTT.

This chain connects TRDV2 to TRDJ1; 13 nucleotides line up with TRDD3. The CDR3 totals 19 residues. The ends lost 2 bases at V and 4 bases at J; junction bases unmatched: 15. Germline V gene lookup returns CDR1 GEAIGNYY and CDR2 EKD. The CDR3 nucleotides are TGTGCCTGTGACATCGTTACGACTGGGGGATACGGTGGGCTCGATAAACTCATCTTT. Translating it yields CACDIVTTGGYGGLDKLIF.

This clone was counted a few times. A read error is the likely source, as a far larger clone sits one nucleotide away. Here the CDR3 reads CARDTLGALGDSLAVKLIF. CDR3 DNA sequence: TGTGCCCGTGACACCCTCGGGGCACTGGGGGACTCCCTCGCAGTAAAACTCATCTTT. This chain uses TRDV2 with TRDJ1; 9 bases map to TRDD3. Germline V lookup: CDR1 GEAIGNYY, CDR2 EKD. The CDR3 has 19 amino acids.

By sample share, this clone is hyperexpanded. This same CDR3 is encoded by further DNA sequences in the sample. J is TRDJ1 and V is TRDV2; 9 bases match TRDD3. The CDR3 runs to 17 residues. Germline V gene lookup returns CDR1 GEAIGNYY and CDR2 EKD. Unmatched junction bases numbered 16, after V lost 0 bases and J lost 9 bases. The chain's CDR3 is CACDTLRKLGDEGELIF. The CDR3, as DNA: TGTGCCTGTGACACCTTAAGAAAGCTGGGGGATGAGGGTGAACTCATCTTT.

A note on this clone: TCRdb's entry gives the protein of a much larger clone, which mismatches this DNA's translation at residue 10, likely from a read error; the protein reported here is translated from the DNA. The chain's CDR3 is CACDTVGLGGTHTDKLIF. The CDR3 nucleotides are TGTGCCTGTGACACCGTGGGTCTGGGGGGTACCCACACCGATAAACTCATCTTT. The chain is built from TRDV2 and TRDJ1; TRDD3 agrees at 7 bases. The J segment lost 0 bases and the V segment lost 0 bases, leaving 12 bases of the junction unmatched. Germline V lookup: CDR1 GEAIGNYY, CDR2 EKD. The CDR3 has 18 residues.

Concerning this clone: This likely traces to a read error, being one base from a far larger clone. This same CDR3 is encoded by further DNA sequences in the sample. The chain employs TRDV1 and TRDJ1, with D unclear. Per the germline V gene, CDR1 is TSWWSYY and CDR2 is QGS. The CDR3 extends over 16 amino acids. Trimming took 1 base from V and 0 from J, leaving 12 bases between them. The CDR3: CALGERPPLYTDKLIF. CDR3 DNA: TGTGCTCTTGGGGAACGCCCTCCGCTGTACACCGATAAACTCATCTTT.

This clone was observed a handful of times. TCRdb's protein for this DNA is that of a much larger clone and differs from the translation at residue 3, likely a read error; the protein shown is the DNA translation. J is TRDJ1 and V is TRDV2; 11 bases fit TRDD3. The CDR3 sequence is 18 residues long. Germline CDR1 and CDR2: GEAIGNYY and EKD. The CDR3 DNA follows: TGTGCCCGTGACACCGTGGGTCTGGGGGATACCCACACCGATAAACTCATCTTT. Translated, it gives CARDTVGLGDTHTDKLIF.

This clone has just a few counts. This may arise from a read error, as a much more abundant clone is one base away. The genes are TRDV2 and TRDJ3; 12 bases are a match to TRDD3. Per germline, CDR1 GEAIGNYY and CDR2 EKD. CDR3 length: 20 residues. Here the CDR3 reads CACDTVLGDTISCDTRQMFF. The CDR3 DNA is TGTGCCTGTGACACCGTCCTGGGGGATACGATCTCCTGTGACACCCGACAGATGTTTTTC.